Below, 9 T cell receptor beta chains from the same sample are listed, as sequenced in a study of blood T cell repertoires in COVID-19. Clones were read by immunoSEQ multiplex PCR, and TCRdb kept only the in-frame ones, dropping some. This table has about 220,000 clones, approximately 86% appearing once. Sequenced: peripheral blood. These receptors were collected from a woman aged 25 to 45 who had recovered from COVID-19.

The rearrangement uses TRBV9 and TRBJ1-5, with no clear D. Trimming cost V 3 bases and J 4 bases, with 11 bases left between them. The CDR3 is 14 amino acids. The germline CDR1 and CDR2 sequences are SGDLS and YYNGEE. Here the CDR3 DNA reads TGTGCCAGCAGCGAACCGGGTATGAATCAGCCCCAGCATTTT. Encoded protein: CASSEPGMNQPQHF.

Only one count was recorded for this clone. V is TRBV7-6 and J is TRBJ2-7; 12 nucleotides match TRBD1. The CDR3 loop spans 17 amino acids. Germline V gene data show CDR1 as SGHVS and CDR2 as FNYEAQ. With 5 bases clipped from V and 6 bases from J, the junction kept 14 bases outside the gene matches. In nucleotides, the CDR3 is TGTGCCAGCAGCCCTTCACTCTCGGGACAGGGGGCTCTCGAGCAGTACTTC. This translates into CASSPSLSGQGALEQYF.

This clone has more than one count but fewer than ten. The V gene is TRBV6-5, the J gene TRBJ2-2; 7 nucleotides match TRBD1. Germline CDR1 reads MNHEY; CDR2 reads SVGAGI. The CDR3 loop spans 15 amino acids. V dropped 7 bases and J dropped 3; count of bases not matched to a gene: 8. CDR3 nucleotides: TGTGCCAGCAAAAGGGGGCAAGGGGACACCGGGGAGCTGTTTTTT. Translation: CASKRGQGDTGELFF.

This clone was counted once. The chain recombines TRBV11-3 with TRBJ2-1; D may be TRBD1 (6 bases). There are 15 residues in the CDR3. Deletions cut 2 bases from V and 2 bases from J, with 10 bases between. Germline CDR1 reads SGHNT; CDR2 reads YENEEA. The CDR3 region is CASSLTGTPYNEQFF. Here the CDR3 DNA reads TGTGCCAGCAGCTTAACAGGGACCCCCTACAATGAGCAGTTCTTC.

This chain links TRBV6-5 with TRBJ2-2; possible D gene TRBD1, 7 bases. CDR1 MNHEY and CDR2 SVGAGI come from the germline V gene. The CDR3 consists of 14 residues. Trimming took 7 bases from V and 7 from J, leaving 16 bases between them. Here the CDR3 reads CASTATGRGGELFF. CDR3 in DNA: TGTGCCAGCACCGCGACAGGGCGGGGCGGGGAGCTGTTTTTT.

DNA of the CDR3: TGTGCCAGTTGTACTACCGGGACAGGGGCCACTGAAGCTTTCTTT. It codes for CASCTTGTGATEAFF. V and J are TRBV19 and TRBJ1-1; the match to TRBD1 covers 10 bases. Germline loops: CDR1 LNHDA, CDR2 SQIVND (reference sequence). V was clipped by 8 bases and J by 4 bases; unmatched bases: 10. The CDR3 contains 15 residues.

This clone appeared once. This rearrangement joins TRBV11-2 to TRBJ1-5, with no clear D. The CDR3 covers 14 residues. In germline, CDR1 is SGHAT, CDR2 FQNNGV. The ends were cut back, 0 bases at V and 3 bases at J, with 6 bases in the middle. The CDR3 sequence: CASSLDRHNQPQHF. In nucleotides, the CDR3 is TGTGCCAGCAGCTTAGACAGACACAATCAGCCCCAGCATTTT.

V usage is TRBV6-4 and J usage is TRBJ2-2, with no clear D. Germline V gives CDR1 MRHNA, CDR2 SNTAGT. There are 17 residues in the CDR3. Trimming left V 6 bases short and J 1 base short, with 18 bases between. Here the CDR3 reads CASSIFGPPMNTGELFF. The CDR3 DNA is TGTGCCAGCAGCATTTTTGGGCCCCCAATGAACACCGGGGAGCTGTTTTTT.

This chain connects TRBV3-1 (or the pseudogene TRBV3-2) to TRBJ1-3; D is unresolved. V was cut by 0 bases and J by 6 bases, with 18 bases left in between. The germline gives CDR1 LGHDT, CDR2 YNNKEL (reference sequence). The CDR3 length is 17 residues. CDR3 DNA: TGTGCCAGCAGCCAAGAAGCGACGGAGGATCTGGAAAACACCATATATTTT. Protein: CASSQEATEDLENTIYF.